Below are 21 T cell receptor beta chains sequenced from a single sample in a study of blood T cell repertoires in COVID-19. Profiling relied on immunoSEQ multiplex PCR, and the TCRdb table lists in-frame clones only, not all of them. The sample has 170,000 or so clones; over 80% are singletons. The sequenced sample consisted of peripheral blood. The source of these receptors is a woman aged 40 to 50 with COVID-19, enrolled during active disease.

The chain carries TRBV9 and TRBJ2-1; 8 nucleotides agree with TRBD2. Germline CDR1 SGDLS, CDR2 YYNGEE. The length of the CDR3 is 15 residues. The V and J ends lost 4 bases and 7 bases, in that order; junction bases with no gene match: 10. The CDR3 DNA follows: TGTGCCAGCAGCCGAGCGGGGGAATTGGGGAATGAGCAGTTCTTC. As protein: CASSRAGELGNEQFF.

This clone was seen just once. The chain employs TRBV11-2 and TRBJ1-5; 7 bases are a match to TRBD1. The V segment lost 4 bases and the J segment 1 base; nucleotides outside the gene matches: 13. Germline assignment: CDR1 SGHAT and CDR2 FQNNGV. The CDR3 runs to 18 residues. DNA of the CDR3: TGTGCCAGCAGCTATTCGGGCAGGGGGAAGGGAAGCAATCAGCCCCAGCATTTT. It translates to CASSYSGRGKGSNQPQHF.

CDR3: CASSLTGVGQPQHF. The CDR3 bases are TGTGCCAGCAGCTTAACAGGGGTGGGTCAGCCCCAGCATTTT. This chain uses TRBV5-6 with TRBJ1-5; 7 bases fit TRBD1. The CDR3 contains 14 residues. In germline, CDR1 is SGHDT, CDR2 YYEEEE. The V segment lost 2 bases and the J segment 6 bases; nucleotides outside the gene matches: 5.

This clone turned up a few times. The V call is TRBV19, the J call TRBJ1-1; no clear D gene. Trimming shortened V by 5 bases and J by 4 bases, and 14 bases separated the two germline ends. In germline, CDR1 is LNHDA, CDR2 SQIVND (reference sequence). This CDR3 region has 14 residues. In nucleotides, the CDR3 is TGTGCCAGTAGTCCCTCGGTGCCCACCACTGAAGCTTTCTTT. It translates to CASSPSVPTTEAFF.

The chain has TRBV27 and TRBJ2-7; TRBD2 might be the D (6 bases). This CDR3 comprises 12 residues. Germline-derived CDR1 and CDR2 are MNHEY and SMNVEV (reference sequence). V was clipped by 8 bases and J by 3 bases, with 11 bases between them. The CDR3 DNA sequence: TGTGCCAGCGCTCGGGGAGGCTACGAGCAGTACTTC. This codes for CASARGGYEQYF.

This CDR3 is CSASPGHPDQPQHF. The CDR3 DNA sequence: TGCAGTGCTAGTCCGGGACATCCCGATCAGCCCCAGCATTTT. The rearrangement links TRBV20-1 to TRBJ1-5, with D maybe TRBD1 (6 bases). Germline CDR1 DFQATT, CDR2 SNEGSKA (reference sequence). Trimming took off 3 bases at V and 5 bases at J, with 14 bases between the two ends. This CDR3 region has 14 residues.

In this sample, this clone turned up a few times. The CDR3 here is CASSPGQGGYEQYF. The CDR3 DNA follows: TGTGCCAGCAGCCCGGGACAGGGAGGGTACGAGCAGTACTTC. The V call is TRBV5-4, the J call TRBJ2-7, with 9 bases matching TRBD1. The CDR3 consists of 14 residues. With 4 bases clipped from V and 4 bases from J, the junction kept 6 bases outside the gene matches. Germline CDR1 SGHNT, CDR2 YYREEE (reference sequence).

The chain joins TRBV15 to TRBJ1-5, with D tentatively TRBD1 (6 bases). The CDR3 is made up of 15 amino acids. Trimming left V 3 bases short and J 2 bases short, with 11 bases between. The V gene's germline CDR1 is LNHNV and CDR2 YYDKDF (reference sequence). CDR3 region: CATSRGPGGNQPQHF. The DNA of the CDR3 is TGTGCCACCAGCAGGGGGCCAGGGGGCAATCAGCCCCAGCATTTT.

This chain connects TRBV2 to TRBJ1-5; 8 bases line up with TRBD1. V lost 0 bases and J lost 7; bases outside the gene matches: 11. Looked up from germline, CDR1 is SNHLY and CDR2 is FYNNEI. CDR3 length equals 17 residues. The CDR3 reads CASSEASDRVLRQPQHF. In DNA, the CDR3 is TGTGCCAGCAGTGAAGCATCGGACAGGGTTCTAAGACAGCCCCAGCATTTT. Full variable domain (remainder filled in from reference TRBV2 and TRBJ1-5): EPEVTQTPSHQVTQMGQEVILRCVPISNHLYFYWYRQILGQKVEFLVSFYNNEISEKSEIFDDQFSVERPDGSNFTLKIRSTKLEDSAMYFCASSEASDRVLRQPQHFGDGTRLSIL.

This clone was found a few times. The chain has TRBV4-2 and TRBJ2-7, with 7 bases that match TRBD1. Losses at the gene ends were 2 bases for V and 0 bases for J; bases not matched to a gene: 7. CDR3 size: 16 residues. Germline CDR1 LGHNA, CDR2 YNFKEQ. The CDR3 sequence is CASSQSGGRSSYEQYF. The DNA of the CDR3 is TGTGCCAGCAGCCAATCAGGGGGACGGAGCTCCTACGAGCAGTACTTC.

The J gene is TRBJ2-7, the V gene TRBV27; 8 bases agree with TRBD2. Trimming at V came to 9 bases and at J to 4 bases, leaving 5 bases not matched to a gene. Per the germline V gene, CDR1 is MNHEY and CDR2 is SMNVEV (reference sequence). CDR3 length equals 12 residues. The CDR3 loop is CASSREGYEQYF. The DNA of the CDR3 is TGTGCCAGTTCCCGGGAGGGGTACGAGCAGTACTTC.

This clone was seen a handful of times. The gene calls are TRBV2 and TRBJ1-3, with 8 bases fitting TRBD1. CDR1 and CDR2 (germline): SNHLY, FYNNEI. V gave up 6 bases and J gave up 4 bases; unmatched junction bases: 5. This CDR3 has 14 residues. The CDR3 DNA is TGTGCCAGCAGCCAGGGGGCGGAAGGAAACACCATATATTTT. Translation: CASSQGAEGNTIYF. Variable domain in full (rest from reference TRBV2 and TRBJ1-3): EPEVTQTPSHQVTQMGQEVILRCVPISNHLYFYWYRQILGQKVEFLVSFYNNEISEKSEIFDDQFSVERPDGSNFTLKIRSTKLEDSAMYFCASSQGAEGNTIYFGEGSWLTVV.

V is TRBV7-3 and J is TRBJ2-1, with 8 bases that match TRBD1. V dropped 5 bases and J dropped 4; count of bases not matched to a gene: 7. Germline assignment: CDR1 SGHTA and CDR2 FQGTGA. The CDR3 has 15 residues. In DNA, the CDR3 is TGTGCCAGCAGCCCCGACAGGGGATCGTACAATGAGCAGTTCTTC. Translating it yields CASSPDRGSYNEQFF.

This clone has just a few counts. The chain links TRBV19 to TRBJ2-7; D perhaps matches TRBD1 (6 bases). The germline V gene has CDR1 LNHDA and CDR2 SQIVND (reference sequence). Trimming stripped 6 bases from V and 4 bases from J, with 16 bases between. The length of the CDR3 is 14 residues. The CDR3 loop is CASRPPDRLYEQYF. The CDR3 DNA is TGTGCCAGTAGGCCTCCGGACAGATTATACGAGCAGTACTTC.

This clone has just one count. The chain has TRBV24-1 and TRBJ1-6; 7 bases are shared with TRBD1. V shed 4 bases, J shed 13 bases, and the junction held 12 bases outside the gene matches. This CDR3 has 15 amino acids. The germline gives CDR1 KGHDR, CDR2 SFDVKD. CDR3 protein: CATSESGTVRGPLHF. For the CDR3, the DNA is TGTGCCACCAGTGAATCCGGGACGGTCAGGGGGCCCCTCCACTTT.

V is TRBV12-3 or TRBV12-4 and J is TRBJ1-2; tentatively, D is TRBD1 (6 bases). This CDR3 comprises 13 residues. Trimming took 3 bases from V and 3 from J, leaving 8 bases between them. Here the CDR3 DNA reads TGTGCCAGCAGTTTTCGACAGGACTATGGCTACACCTTC. Its translation: CASSFRQDYGYTF.

The rearrangement joins TRBV9 to TRBJ2-1; a weak D match, TRBD1 (8 bases). V was pared by 4 bases and J by 8 bases, with 16 bases between. Germline loops: CDR1 SGDLS, CDR2 YYNGEE. The length of the CDR3 is 14 residues. The CDR3 loop is CASSLRTGGDEQFF. CDR3 nucleotide sequence: TGTGCCAGCAGCCTTCGAACAGGGGGGGATGAGCAGTTCTTC.

The table lists this clone with a few counts. This chain connects TRBV11-1 to TRBJ1-3, with D perhaps TRBD1 (6 bases). Trimming removed 5 bases from V and 1 base from J, with 9 bases in between. From germline, CDR1 is SGHAT and CDR2 FQDESV (reference sequence). CDR3 length: 14 amino acids. CDR3 coding DNA: TGTGCCAGCAGCATGGGGGCATCTGGAAACACCATATATTTT. Amino acids: CASSMGASGNTIYF.

The rearrangement joins TRBV28 to TRBJ2-3; tentative D call: TRBD2 (6 bases). Germline CDR1 and CDR2: MDHEN and SYDVKM. This CDR3 is 15 amino acids long. The germline V and J ends were trimmed by 6 bases and 2 bases, with 15 bases remaining between them. The CDR3 sequence is CASRPGLLNTDTQYF. DNA for the CDR3: TGTGCCAGCAGGCCGGGACTCCTGAACACAGATACGCAGTATTTT.

The rearrangement uses TRBV24-1 and TRBJ2-2; TRBD2 matches at 7 bases. Germline V gives CDR1 KGHDR, CDR2 SFDVKD. Trimming took 7 bases from V and 5 from J; bases not matched to a gene: 9. The CDR3 is 15 residues long. The CDR3: CATSDGGGLTGELFF. The DNA of the CDR3 is TGTGCCACCAGCGACGGCGGGGGACTAACCGGGGAGCTGTTTTTT.

This chain joins TRBV3-1 (or the pseudogene TRBV3-2) and TRBJ2-7; 12 nucleotides agree with TRBD2. This CDR3 has 15 residues. Trimming took 4 bases from V and 9 from J; bases not matched to a gene: 10. Germline V gene lookup returns CDR1 LGHDT and CDR2 YNNKEL (reference sequence). The CDR3 reads CASSRALAGGFPQYF. In nucleotides, the CDR3 is TGTGCCAGCAGCCGAGCACTAGCGGGGGGTTTTCCGCAGTACTTC.